Here is one T cell receptor (beta chain) with its context. At least ten counts were recorded for this clonotype. What this receptor recognizes is not known. Within one base of it there is no much larger clone, and no base qualities were kept. CDR1 and CDR2 are drawn from the germline V gene (reference sequence): SEHNR, FQNEAQ. The trim is 2 bases for V and 0 bases for J, with a gap of 11 bases between the germline ends. Including the terminal cysteine and phenylalanine, the CDR3 comprises 16 residues. Here the CDR3 DNA is all that survives: 48 bases in frame from base 1. In the study, sorted CD4+ and CD8+ blood T cells from patients with severe aplastic anemia and from healthy subjects underwent deep sequencing of TCR repertoires. Ficoll-Paque density gradient centrifugation was used to isolate peripheral blood mononuclear cells. Before DNA extraction, CD4+ and CD8+ T cells were sorted by FACS or by magnetic beads.

Profiling of TCR beta VDJ combinations and CDR3 sequences used genomic DNA as the template. An Illumina HiSeq 2000 was the platform used for TCR repertoire sequencing. The study's own analysis went as follows. Repertoire assessment relied on Simpson's diversity index, CDR3 size and DJ length profiles, and TRBV/TRBJ rearrangement plots. The immunodominant clone was defined as the most abundant DNA sequence in deep sequencing data. CDR3 amino acid sequences were checked for sharing between subjects and were compared against published repertoires and the VDJdb database. Through fastp at Q25 and MiXCR, TCRdb rebuilt clones from the public reads, retaining in-frame beta chains. Identical CDR3 protein sequences are pooled into one entry, listed with their most common genes and DNA. TCRdb, rather than the study authors, made the V and J calls. The sample table holds about 170,000 distinct CDR3 sequences, of which 35% to 55% were seen once. The ten largest clones take up approximately 1.1% of the sample.

The data were obtained in a study of CD8+CD57+ T cells in acquired aplastic anemia listed by TCRdb under 2018. Background on the whole study: On average, sorted CD4+ and CD8+ cells yielded about 3 ug of extracted DNA, with a range of roughly 0.18 to 30 ug. Mean read counts for healthy donor samples were about 10 million for CD4+ cells and roughly 12 million for CD8+ cells.

The paper's findings and limits, for the study overall: CD8+ Simpson's diversity did not differ significantly between patients and healthy controls (P=0.060). Approximately 27 CD8+ CDR3 sequences were found in both patients and controls but appeared to be highly expressed in patients and within the immunodominant clones of the patients.

The specimen sequenced was sorted CD4+, CD8+, or CD8+CD57+ T cells (not recorded which) from PBMCs. In this chain, TRBV7-9 is recombined with TRBJ2-1; 5 matching bases give a weak D call of TRBD2. The sequence came from a human donor in good health. The sequence in DNA is TGTGCCAGCAGCTTAAGTCTCGGGGACTCCTACAATGAGCAGTTCTTC. This is translated as CASSLSLGDSYNEQFF.